These 28 T cell receptor beta chains were sequenced from one sample in a study of Ad26.COV2.S vaccination and SARS-CoV-2 variants. Libraries were prepared by immunoSEQ multiplex PCR; TCRdb keeps only in-frame clonotypes and omits some of them. The sample gives over 85,000 clones, over 70% of which show up once; around a sixth is in the top ten. The sample in question was peripheral blood, obtained after recovery from COVID-19. All receptors come from a human donor who had recovered from COVID-19.

The chain employs TRBV6-2 or TRBV6-3 and TRBJ2-2; no clear D gene. The V and J ends lost 3 bases and 9 bases respectively, with 5 bases between them. The germline CDR1 and CDR2 sequences are MNHEY and SVGEGT. The CDR3 has 11 residues. For the CDR3, the DNA is TGTGCCAGCAGTTATGGGCGGGAGCTGTTTTTT. It specifies CASSYGRELFF.

V gene TRBV11-2 combines with J gene TRBJ2-7; 7 nucleotides align to TRBD2. The CDR3 is 15 residues long. J gave up 3 bases and V 4 bases, and 9 bases lay outside the gene matches. The germline V gene has CDR1 SGHAT and CDR2 FQNNGV. CDR3 DNA sequence: TGTGCCAGCAGCTCGGGGGAGGGGACCTACTACGAGCAGTACTTC. Translated, it gives CASSSGEGTYYEQYF.

A single count supports this clone. The rearrangement joins TRBV5-5 to TRBJ1-6; D possibly corresponds to TRBD1 (6 bases). The V gene's germline CDR1 is SGHKS and CDR2 YYEKEE (reference sequence). V was cut by 0 bases and J by 9 bases, with 10 bases left in between. The CDR3 extends over 14 amino acids. This CDR3 is CASSLEGGGSPLHF. CDR3 nucleotide sequence: TGTGCCAGCAGCTTGGAGGGGGGTGGTTCACCCCTCCACTTT.

This clone was recorded only once. Germline and junction disagree at one end, which may indicate a read error. The chain uses TRBV19 and TRBJ2-3; the D gene is possibly TRBD1 (5 bases). The CDR3 contains 15 residues. Germline CDR1 is LNHDA and CDR2 is SQIVND (reference sequence). The CDR3 DNA reads as TGTGCCAGTTCCTCTTTAGGGCAGGGCTTTTCCCTCCCGGGTTTT. Amino acid sequence: CASSSLGQGFSLPGF.

The chain uses TRBV29-1 and TRBJ2-7; 9 positions agree with TRBD1. The germline V gene has CDR1 SQVTM and CDR2 ANQGSEA. The CDR3 runs to 14 residues. J was trimmed by 6 bases and V by 1 base; bases with no gene match: 7. The CDR3 DNA sequence: TGCAGCGTTGAAGGGACAGGGGATTCCGGCGAGCAGTACTTC. Protein: CSVEGTGDSGEQYF.

This clone was observed a single time. The V call is TRBV5-1, the J call TRBJ2-3, with unresolved D. The V end lost 0 bases, the J end lost 3 bases, and 8 bases lay between the germline ends. The CDR3 totals 14 residues. Germline CDR1 reads SGHRS; CDR2 reads YFSETQ. The chain's CDR3 is CASSLGGKTDTQYF. CDR3 DNA: TGCGCCAGCAGCTTGGGGGGTAAGACAGATACGCAGTATTTT. The whole variable domain, filled in from reference TRBV5-1 and TRBJ2-3, reads KAGVTQTPRYLIKTRGQQVTLSCSPISGHRSVSWYQQTPGQGLQFLFEYFSETQRNKGNFPGRFSGRQFSNSRSEMNVSTLELGDSALYLCASSLGGKTDTQYFGPGTRLTVL.

This sequence joins TRBV5-1 and TRBJ2-5; no reliable D call. V was pared by 4 bases and J by 0 bases, with 13 bases between. CDR3 size: 15 residues. Germline values: CDR1 SGHRS, CDR2 YFSETQ. Written as DNA, the CDR3 is TGCGCCAGCAGCCCGATCAACAACTACCAAGAGACCCAGTACTTC. This codes for CASSPINNYQETQYF. Full variable domain (rest looked up from reference TRBV5-1 and TRBJ2-5): KAGVTQTPRYLIKTRGQQVTLSCSPISGHRSVSWYQQTPGQGLQFLFEYFSETQRNKGNFPGRFSGRQFSNSRSEMNVSTLELGDSALYLCASSPINNYQETQYFGPGTRLLVL.

A single count supports this clone. The chain is built from TRBV21-1 and TRBJ2-7; the table gives TRBD1 as D, unverified against the DNA. TRBV21-1 is termed a pseudogene. The CDR3 totals 15 residues. CDR3 sequence reads: CASSNALGQIYEQYF. The CDR3 DNA is TGTGCCAGCAGCAACGCCTTGGGACAGATCTACGAGCAGTACTTC.

This clone was observed at least ten times. J is TRBJ1-6 and V is TRBV7-9; 8 positions match TRBD1. The CDR3 runs 15 residues. The germline V gene has CDR1 SEHNR and CDR2 FQNEAQ (reference sequence). V shed 2 bases, J shed 8 bases, and the junction held 5 bases outside the gene matches. The CDR3 sequence is CASSLSGQGDSPLHF. CDR3 DNA: TGTGCCAGCAGCTTATCAGGACAGGGTGATTCACCCCTCCACTTT.

The gene calls are TRBV27 and TRBJ1-1, with D unresolved. Germline V gene sequence: CDR1 MNHEY, CDR2 SMNVEV (reference sequence). The CDR3 has 15 residues. V was pared by 6 bases and J by 5 bases, with 19 bases between. The CDR3 region is CASRDEGGIITEAFF. In nucleotides, the CDR3 is TGTGCCAGCAGAGACGAGGGAGGTATTATTACTGAAGCTTTCTTT.

The chain combines TRBV4-3 with TRBJ1-2; D is ambiguous. Trimming removed 0 bases from V and 5 bases from J, with 13 bases in between. Germline V lookup: CDR1 LGHNA, CDR2 YSLEER. This CDR3 is 15 amino acids long. CDR3 in amino acids: CASSQDLGIEYGYTF. CDR3 coding DNA: TGCGCCAGCAGCCAAGATTTGGGGATTGAGTATGGCTACACCTTC.

V and J are TRBV25-1 and TRBJ1-5; D gene unclear. CDR1 is MGHDK, CDR2 SYGVNS, per germline. Between the trimmed V and J ends, which lost 5 bases and 4 bases, there was a span of 9 bases. CDR3 length: 13 amino acids. The CDR3 region has the DNA TGTGCCAGCAGTCTGACAAGTAATCAGCCCCAGCATTTT. Translated, it gives CASSLTSNQPQHF.

This clone was seen only a few times. The rearrangement uses TRBV5-1 and TRBJ2-7; D not certain. The CDR3 extends over 12 amino acids. Germline lookup yields CDR1 SGHRS and CDR2 YFSETQ. The V gene lost 0 bases and the J gene lost 6 bases, with 7 bases spanning the gap. The CDR3 bases are TGCGCCAGCAGCTTGGGCTGGGGCGAGCAGTACTTC. This gives the protein CASSLGWGEQYF.

The count of this clone is one. The chain employs TRBV25-1 and TRBJ2-1; a possible D gene is TRBD1 (6 bases). The CDR3 spans 12 residues. Germline V gives CDR1 MGHDK, CDR2 SYGVNS. The ends were cut back, 5 bases at V and 6 bases at J, with 8 bases in the middle. CDR3 loop: CASSLGGNEQFF. As DNA, the CDR3 is TGTGCCAGCAGTTTAGGGGGCAATGAGCAGTTCTTC.

This clone occurred a few times. The J gene is TRBJ1-6, the V gene TRBV9; D unresolved. V was trimmed by 0 bases and J by 4 bases, leaving 5 bases between them. Germline V lookup: CDR1 SGDLS, CDR2 YYNGEE. The CDR3 extends over 14 amino acids. CDR3 protein: CASSVGGYNSPLHF. DNA of the CDR3: TGTGCCAGCAGCGTAGGGGGTTATAATTCACCCCTCCACTTT.

This sequence joins TRBV5-1 and TRBJ1-2, with D perhaps matching TRBD1 (6 bases). Trimming took 0 bases from V and 3 from J, leaving 9 bases between them. This CDR3 has 14 residues. The germline V gene has CDR1 SGHRS and CDR2 YFSETQ. CDR3 sequence reads: CASSLDRADYGYTF. The DNA for the CDR3 is TGCGCCAGCAGCTTGGACAGGGCAGACTATGGCTACACCTTC.

J is TRBJ1-4 and V is TRBV18, with unresolved D. This CDR3 has 15 amino acids. Germline CDR1 KGHSH, CDR2 LQKENI. V was pared by 2 bases and J by 3 bases, with 10 bases between. The CDR3: CASSPFPESNEKLFF. CDR3 nucleotide sequence: TGTGCCAGCTCACCATTTCCAGAATCTAATGAAAAACTGTTTTTT.

This chain links TRBV19 with TRBJ2-7; TRBD1 might be the D (6 bases). From germline, CDR1 is LNHDA and CDR2 SQIVND (reference sequence). V lost 3 bases to trimming and J lost 9 bases, with 21 bases between them. CDR3 length: 15 residues. The CDR3 nucleotides are TGTGCCAGTAGTATTCGGCAGGGGCCAGTACGTGGGCAGTACTTC. It translates to CASSIRQGPVRGQYF.

This clone was counted a single time. This rearrangement joins TRBV5-6 to TRBJ1-1; TRBD1 agrees at 9 bases. V dropped 7 bases and J dropped 4; count of bases not matched to a gene: 8. Germline V gives CDR1 SGHDT, CDR2 YYEEEE. CDR3 size: 14 residues. As DNA, the CDR3 is TGTGCCAGCGAAAAGACAGGGGGTTCCACTGAAGCTTTCTTT. It encodes CASEKTGGSTEAFF.

The chain carries TRBV12-3 or TRBV12-4 and TRBJ1-1, with 12 positions matching TRBD1. This CDR3 has 13 residues. Unmatched junction bases numbered 12, after V lost 10 bases and J lost 12 bases. The DNA of the CDR3 is TGTGCCACCCAGGGACAGGGGGCGATAGTAACTTTCTTT. This sequence encodes CATQGQGAIVTFF.

This clone was detected once. The chain uses TRBV18 and TRBJ1-5; D is possibly TRBD1 (6 bases). Germline CDR1 reads KGHSH; CDR2 reads LQKENI. V gave up 5 bases and J gave up 6 bases, with 20 bases separating them. The CDR3 covers 16 residues. The chain's CDR3 is CASSELTGAGSQPQHF. CDR3 DNA sequence: TGTGCCAGCTCAGAGTTAACGGGGGCAGGGAGTCAGCCCCAGCATTTT. The full variable domain, with the rest looked up from reference TRBV18 and TRBJ1-5, is NAGVMQNPRHLVRRRGQEARLRCSPMKGHSHVYWYRQLPEEGLKFMVYLQKENIIDESGMPKERFSAEFPKEGPSILRIQQVVRGDSAAYFCASSELTGAGSQPQHFGDGTRLSIL.

The rearrangement links TRBV5-4 to TRBJ2-3, with 10 positions matching TRBD2. The germline V gene encodes CDR1 SGHNT and CDR2 YYREEE (reference sequence). V trimming: 4 bases; J trimming: 2 bases; junction bases outside the gene matches: 7. This CDR3 is built from 16 residues. The CDR3, as DNA: TGTGCCAGCAGCGGGGGGGGACTAGCGAACACAGATACGCAGTATTTT. This gives the protein CASSGGGLANTDTQYF.

J is TRBJ1-4 and V is TRBV5-1; D possibly corresponds to TRBD1 (6 bases). V was cut by 3 bases and J by 8 bases, with 14 bases left in between. Per the germline V gene, CDR1 is SGHRS and CDR2 is YFSETQ. The CDR3 has 14 amino acids. The CDR3 DNA sequence: TGCGCCAGCAGCTCCAGGGGTGGAGAGGAAAAACTGTTTTTT. This translates into CASSSRGGEEKLFF.

This chain connects TRBV7-3 to TRBJ2-5; TRBD2 is a possible D gene (5 bases). Between the trimmed V and J ends, which lost 5 bases and 2 bases, there was a span of 9 bases. This CDR3 comprises 13 residues. The V gene's germline CDR1 is SGHTA and CDR2 FQGTGA. The CDR3 reads CASSIERQETQYF. DNA for the CDR3: TGTGCCAGCAGCATTGAGCGGCAAGAGACCCAGTACTTC.

The J gene is TRBJ2-2, the V gene TRBV6-4; tentative D call: TRBD1 (6 bases). CDR1 MRHNA and CDR2 SNTAGT come from the germline V gene. This CDR3 region has 16 residues. V was clipped by 5 bases and J by 0 bases, with 13 bases between them. CDR3 in DNA: TGTGCCAGCAGTTTACAGGGCCCGACGAACACCGGGGAGCTGTTTTTT. Translated, it gives CASSLQGPTNTGELFF.

The rearrangement links TRBV2 to TRBJ2-5, with D unresolved. CDR3 length: 12 amino acids. Looked up from germline, CDR1 is SNHLY and CDR2 is FYNNEI. V was cut by 1 base and J by 4 bases, with 4 bases left in between. CDR3 region: CASSEVGETQYF. DNA of the CDR3: TGTGCCAGCAGTGAAGTCGGAGAGACCCAGTACTTC.

This clone was observed a few times. V and J are TRBV2 and TRBJ2-7; D is unresolved. V was shortened by 8 bases and J by 0 bases, with 11 bases between the two germline ends. This CDR3 is built from 13 residues. In germline, CDR1 is SNHLY, CDR2 FYNNEI. CDR3 residues: CASGKGPSYEQYF. In DNA form, the CDR3 reads TGTGCCAGCGGAAAGGGCCCCTCCTACGAGCAGTACTTC. The full variable domain, in which reference TRBV2 and TRBJ2-7 provide the parts outside the CDR3, is EPEVTQTPSHQVTQMGQEVILRCVPISNHLYFYWYRQILGQKVEFLVSFYNNEISEKSEIFDDQFSVERPDGSNFTLKIRSTKLEDSAMYFCASGKGPSYEQYFGPGTRLTVT.

The J gene is TRBJ2-2, the V gene TRBV30, with a possible D match to TRBD1 (6 bases). Germline V gene data show CDR1 as GTSNPN and CDR2 as SVGIG (reference sequence). The CDR3 has 13 amino acids. V lost 3 bases and J lost 6, with 11 bases in between. The CDR3 DNA reads TGTGCCTGGAGGCCCGGGACACCCGGGGAGCTGTTTTTT. This encodes CAWRPGTPGELFF.